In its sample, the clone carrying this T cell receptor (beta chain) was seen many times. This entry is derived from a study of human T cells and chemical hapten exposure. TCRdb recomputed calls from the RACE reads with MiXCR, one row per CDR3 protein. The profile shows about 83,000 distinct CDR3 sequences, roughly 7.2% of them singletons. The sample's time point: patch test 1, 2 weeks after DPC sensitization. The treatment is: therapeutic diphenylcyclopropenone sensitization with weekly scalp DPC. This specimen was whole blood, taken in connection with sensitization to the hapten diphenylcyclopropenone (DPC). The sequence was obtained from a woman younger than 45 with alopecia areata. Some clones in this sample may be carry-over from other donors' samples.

The CDR3 nucleotides are TGTGCCAGCAGCTTAGGTCCAGATAGGTACACAGATACGCAGTATTTT. Amino acids: CASSLGPDRYTDTQYF. The chain joins TRBV11-3 to TRBJ2-3; D is undetermined. V dropped 1 base and J dropped 2 bases, with 13 bases sitting between them. This CDR3 has 16 residues. CDR1 and CDR2 from the germline V gene are SGHNT and YENEEA.